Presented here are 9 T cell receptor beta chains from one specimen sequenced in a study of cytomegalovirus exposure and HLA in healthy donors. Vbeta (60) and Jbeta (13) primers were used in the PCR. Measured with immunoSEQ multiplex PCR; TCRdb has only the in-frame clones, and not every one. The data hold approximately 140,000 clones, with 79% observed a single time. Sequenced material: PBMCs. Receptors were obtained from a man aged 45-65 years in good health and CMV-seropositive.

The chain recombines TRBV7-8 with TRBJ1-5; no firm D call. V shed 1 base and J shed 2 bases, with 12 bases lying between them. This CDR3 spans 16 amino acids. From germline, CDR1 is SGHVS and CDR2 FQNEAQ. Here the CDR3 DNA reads TGTGCCAGCAGCTTAGGGGCGGGATGGGGCAATCAGCCCCAGCATTTT. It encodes CASSLGAGWGNQPQHF. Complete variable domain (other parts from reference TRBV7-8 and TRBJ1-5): GAGVSQSPRYKVAKRGQDVALRCDPISGHVSLFWYQQALGQGPEFLTYFQNEAQLDKSGLPSDRFFAERPEGSVSTLKIQRTQQEDSAVYLCASSLGAGWGNQPQHFGDGTRLSIL.

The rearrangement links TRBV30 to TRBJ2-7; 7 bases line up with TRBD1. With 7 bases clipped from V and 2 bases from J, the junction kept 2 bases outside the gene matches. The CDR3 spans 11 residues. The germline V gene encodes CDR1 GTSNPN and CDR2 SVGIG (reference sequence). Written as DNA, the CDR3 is TGTGCCTCGGGGACAGCCTACGAGCAGTACTTC. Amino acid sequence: CASGTAYEQYF.

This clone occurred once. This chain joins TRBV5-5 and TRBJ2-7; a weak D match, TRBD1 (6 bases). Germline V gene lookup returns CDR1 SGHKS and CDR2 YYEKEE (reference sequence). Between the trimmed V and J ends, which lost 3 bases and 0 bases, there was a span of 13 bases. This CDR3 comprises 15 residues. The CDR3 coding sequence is TGTGCCAGCAGCTCCGGGACAAGGGCCTCCTACGAGCAGTACTTC. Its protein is CASSSGTRASYEQYF.

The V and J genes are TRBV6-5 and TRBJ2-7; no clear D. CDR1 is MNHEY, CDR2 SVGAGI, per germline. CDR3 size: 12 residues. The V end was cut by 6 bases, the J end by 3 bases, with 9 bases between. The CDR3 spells CASRRNSYEQYF. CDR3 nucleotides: TGTGCCAGCAGACGGAACAGCTACGAGCAGTACTTC.

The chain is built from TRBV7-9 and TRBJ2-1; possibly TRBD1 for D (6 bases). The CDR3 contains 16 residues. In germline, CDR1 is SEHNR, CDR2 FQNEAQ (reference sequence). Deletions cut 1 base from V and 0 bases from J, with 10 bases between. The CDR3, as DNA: TGTGCCAGCAGCTTAGACCCCAGGGGCTCCTACAATGAGCAGTTCTTC. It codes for CASSLDPRGSYNEQFF.

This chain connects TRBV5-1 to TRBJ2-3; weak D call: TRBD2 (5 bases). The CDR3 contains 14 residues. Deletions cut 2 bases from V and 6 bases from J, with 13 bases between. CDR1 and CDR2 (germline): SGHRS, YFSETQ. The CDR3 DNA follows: TGCGCCAGCAGCTTTCTTACGACTATGGATACGCAGTATTTT. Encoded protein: CASSFLTTMDTQYF.

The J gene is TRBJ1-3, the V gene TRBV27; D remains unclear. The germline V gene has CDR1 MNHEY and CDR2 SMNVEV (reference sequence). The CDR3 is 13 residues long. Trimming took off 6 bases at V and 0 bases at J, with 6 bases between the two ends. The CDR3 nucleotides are TGTGCCAGCAGCCCAAACTCTGGAAACACCATATATTTT. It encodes CASSPNSGNTIYF.

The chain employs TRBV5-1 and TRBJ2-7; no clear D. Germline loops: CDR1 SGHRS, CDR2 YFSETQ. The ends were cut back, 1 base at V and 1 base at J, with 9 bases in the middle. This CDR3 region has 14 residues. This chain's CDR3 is CASSLIGSSYEQYF. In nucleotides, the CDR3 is TGCGCCAGCAGCTTGATTGGCAGTTCCTACGAGCAGTACTTC.

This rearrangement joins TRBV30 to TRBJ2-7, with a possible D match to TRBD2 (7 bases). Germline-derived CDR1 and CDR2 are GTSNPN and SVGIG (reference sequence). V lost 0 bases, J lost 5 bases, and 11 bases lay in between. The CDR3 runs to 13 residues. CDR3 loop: CAWSVRGADEQYF. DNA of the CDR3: TGTGCCTGGAGTGTACGGGGGGCCGACGAGCAGTACTTC.